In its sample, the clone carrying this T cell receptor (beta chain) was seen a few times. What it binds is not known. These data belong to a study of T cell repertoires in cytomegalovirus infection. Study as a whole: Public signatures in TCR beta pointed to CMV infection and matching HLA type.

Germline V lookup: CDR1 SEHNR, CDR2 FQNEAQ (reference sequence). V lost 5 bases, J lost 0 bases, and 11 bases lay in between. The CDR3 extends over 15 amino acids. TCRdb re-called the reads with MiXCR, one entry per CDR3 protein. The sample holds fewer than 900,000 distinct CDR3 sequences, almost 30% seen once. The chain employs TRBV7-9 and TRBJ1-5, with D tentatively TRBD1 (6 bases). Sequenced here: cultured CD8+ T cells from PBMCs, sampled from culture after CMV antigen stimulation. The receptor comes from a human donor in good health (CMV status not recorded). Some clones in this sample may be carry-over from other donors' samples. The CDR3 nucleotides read TGTGCCAGCAGCGCGGGACAATATAGCAATCAGCCCCAGCATTTT. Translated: CASSAGQYSNQPQHF.